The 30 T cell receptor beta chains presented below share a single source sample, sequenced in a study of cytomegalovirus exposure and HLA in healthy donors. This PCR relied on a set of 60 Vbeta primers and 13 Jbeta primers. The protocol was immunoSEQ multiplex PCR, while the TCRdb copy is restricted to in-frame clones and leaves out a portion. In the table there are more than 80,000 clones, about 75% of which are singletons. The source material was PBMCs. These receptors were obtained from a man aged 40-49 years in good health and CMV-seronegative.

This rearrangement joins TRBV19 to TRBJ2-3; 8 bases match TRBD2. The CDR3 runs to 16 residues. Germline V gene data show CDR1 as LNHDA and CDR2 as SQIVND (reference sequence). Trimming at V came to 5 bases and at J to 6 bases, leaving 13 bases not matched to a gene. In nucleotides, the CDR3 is TGTGCCAGTAGTCCCGGTTGGAGCGGGGGAGGGGATACGCAGTATTTT. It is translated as CASSPGWSGGGDTQYF.

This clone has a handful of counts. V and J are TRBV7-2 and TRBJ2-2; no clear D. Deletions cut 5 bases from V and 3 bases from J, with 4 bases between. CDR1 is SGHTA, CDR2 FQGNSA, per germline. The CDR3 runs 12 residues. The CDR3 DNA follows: TGTGCCAGCAGCCCCTACACCGGGGAGCTGTTTTTT. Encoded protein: CASSPYTGELFF.

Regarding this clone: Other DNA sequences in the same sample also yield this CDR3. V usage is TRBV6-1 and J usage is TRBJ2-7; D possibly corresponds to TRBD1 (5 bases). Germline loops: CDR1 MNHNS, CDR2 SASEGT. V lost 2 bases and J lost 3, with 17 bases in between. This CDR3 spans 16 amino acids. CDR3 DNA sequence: TGTGCCAGCAGTGAACGAGCTAGTGGGGCAGTCTACGAGCAGTACTTC. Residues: CASSERASGAVYEQYF.

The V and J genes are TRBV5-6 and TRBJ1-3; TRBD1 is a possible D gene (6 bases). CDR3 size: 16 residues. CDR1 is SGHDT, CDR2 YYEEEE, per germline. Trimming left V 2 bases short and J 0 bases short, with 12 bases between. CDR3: CASSFGTLNSGNTIYF. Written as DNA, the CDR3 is TGTGCCAGCAGCTTTGGGACACTCAACTCTGGAAACACCATATATTTT.

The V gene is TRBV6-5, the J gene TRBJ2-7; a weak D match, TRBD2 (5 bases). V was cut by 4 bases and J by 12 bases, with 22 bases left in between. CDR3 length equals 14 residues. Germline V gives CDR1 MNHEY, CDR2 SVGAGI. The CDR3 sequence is CASSFDRTSGSLYF. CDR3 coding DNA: TGTGCCAGCAGTTTCGACCGGACCAGCGGCTCCCTGTACTTC.

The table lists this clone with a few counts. The CDR3 sequence: CASIQTTRTGYF. CDR3 sequence (DNA): TGTGCCAGCATCCAAACGACCAGGACTGGGTACTTC. The chain recombines TRBV5-8 with TRBJ2-7; D perhaps matches TRBD2 (5 bases). V gave up 6 bases and J gave up 12 bases, with 19 bases separating them. The CDR3 runs to 12 residues. The germline V gene encodes CDR1 SGHTS and CDR2 YDEGEE.

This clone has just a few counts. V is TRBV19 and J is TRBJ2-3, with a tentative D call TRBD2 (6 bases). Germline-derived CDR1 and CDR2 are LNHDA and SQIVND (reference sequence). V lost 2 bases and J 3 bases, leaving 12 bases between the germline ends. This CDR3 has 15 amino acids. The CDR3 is CASSISGGTTDTQYF. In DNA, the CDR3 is TGTGCCAGTAGTATATCTGGGGGGACGACAGATACGCAGTATTTT.

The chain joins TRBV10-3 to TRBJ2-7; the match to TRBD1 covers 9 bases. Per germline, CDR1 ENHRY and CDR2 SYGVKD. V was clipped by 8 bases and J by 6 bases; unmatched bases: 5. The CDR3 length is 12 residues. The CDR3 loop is CAIGTGFFEQYF. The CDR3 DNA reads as TGTGCCATCGGGACAGGGTTTTTCGAGCAGTACTTC.

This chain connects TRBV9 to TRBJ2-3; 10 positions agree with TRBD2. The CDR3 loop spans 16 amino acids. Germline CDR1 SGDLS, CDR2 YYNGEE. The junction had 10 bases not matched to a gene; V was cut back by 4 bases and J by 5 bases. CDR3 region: CASSTRAGGAIDTQYF. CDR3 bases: TGTGCCAGCAGCACCCGAGCGGGGGGGGCCATAGATACGCAGTATTTT.

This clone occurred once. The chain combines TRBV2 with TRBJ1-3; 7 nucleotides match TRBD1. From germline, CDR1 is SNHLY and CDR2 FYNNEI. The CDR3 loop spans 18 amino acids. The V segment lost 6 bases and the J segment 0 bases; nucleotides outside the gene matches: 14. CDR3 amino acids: CASSLGQVILYSGNTIYF. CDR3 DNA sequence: TGTGCCAGCAGCCTCGGACAGGTCATACTCTACTCTGGAAACACCATATATTTT.

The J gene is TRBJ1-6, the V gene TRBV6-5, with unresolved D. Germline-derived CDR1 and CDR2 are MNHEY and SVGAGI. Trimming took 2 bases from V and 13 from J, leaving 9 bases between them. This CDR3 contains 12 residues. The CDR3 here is CASSYRGGPLHF. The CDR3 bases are TGTGCCAGCAGTTACCGTGGAGGGCCCCTCCACTTT.

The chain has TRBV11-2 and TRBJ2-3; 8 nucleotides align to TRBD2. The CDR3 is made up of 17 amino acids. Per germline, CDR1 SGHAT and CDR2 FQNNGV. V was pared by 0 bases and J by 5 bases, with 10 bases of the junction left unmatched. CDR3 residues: CASSLDWFSGVKDTQYF. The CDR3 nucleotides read TGTGCCAGCAGCTTAGATTGGTTTAGCGGGGTAAAAGATACGCAGTATTTT.

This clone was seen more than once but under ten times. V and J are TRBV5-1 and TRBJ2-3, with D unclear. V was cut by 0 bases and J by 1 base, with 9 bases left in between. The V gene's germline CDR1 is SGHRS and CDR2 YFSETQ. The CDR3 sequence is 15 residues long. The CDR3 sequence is CASSLGRPGTDTQYF. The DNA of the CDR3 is TGCGCCAGCAGCTTGGGGAGACCAGGCACAGATACGCAGTATTTT.

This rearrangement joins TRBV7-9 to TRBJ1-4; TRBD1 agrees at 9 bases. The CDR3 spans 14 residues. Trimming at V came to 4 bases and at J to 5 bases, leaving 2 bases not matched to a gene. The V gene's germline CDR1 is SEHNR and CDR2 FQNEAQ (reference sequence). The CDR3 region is CASSYGTGNEKLFF. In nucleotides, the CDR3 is TGTGCCAGCAGCTACGGGACAGGGAATGAAAAACTGTTTTTT.

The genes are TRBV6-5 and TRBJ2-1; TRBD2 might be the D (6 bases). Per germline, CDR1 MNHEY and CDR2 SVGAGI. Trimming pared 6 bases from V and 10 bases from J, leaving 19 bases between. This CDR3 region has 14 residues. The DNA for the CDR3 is TGTGCCAGCAGCATGGGACTCCGTTCGCGCGAGCAGTTCTTC. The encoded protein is CASSMGLRSREQFF.

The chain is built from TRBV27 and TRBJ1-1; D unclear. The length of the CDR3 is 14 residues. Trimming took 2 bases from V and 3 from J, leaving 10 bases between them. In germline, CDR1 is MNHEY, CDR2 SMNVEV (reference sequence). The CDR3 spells CASSLVQDDTEAFF. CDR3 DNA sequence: TGTGCCAGCAGTTTAGTCCAGGATGACACTGAAGCTTTCTTT.

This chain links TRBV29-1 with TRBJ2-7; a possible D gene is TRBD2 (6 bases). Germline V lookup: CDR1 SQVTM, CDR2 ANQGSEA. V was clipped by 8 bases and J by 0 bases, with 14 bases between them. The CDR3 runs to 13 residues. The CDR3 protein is CSIGGESSYEQYF. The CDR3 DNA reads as TGCAGCATCGGCGGGGAGAGCTCCTACGAGCAGTACTTC.

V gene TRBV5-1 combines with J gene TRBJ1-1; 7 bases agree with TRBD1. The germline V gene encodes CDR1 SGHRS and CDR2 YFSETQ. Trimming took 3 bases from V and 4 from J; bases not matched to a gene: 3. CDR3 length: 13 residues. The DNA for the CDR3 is TGCGCCAGCAGCTCTACAGGGGTCACTGAAGCTTTCTTT. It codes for CASSSTGVTEAFF. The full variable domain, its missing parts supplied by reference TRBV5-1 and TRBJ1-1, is KAGVTQTPRYLIKTRGQQVTLSCSPISGHRSVSWYQQTPGQGLQFLFEYFSETQRNKGNFPGRFSGRQFSNSRSEMNVSTLELGDSALYLCASSSTGVTEAFFGQGTRLTVV.

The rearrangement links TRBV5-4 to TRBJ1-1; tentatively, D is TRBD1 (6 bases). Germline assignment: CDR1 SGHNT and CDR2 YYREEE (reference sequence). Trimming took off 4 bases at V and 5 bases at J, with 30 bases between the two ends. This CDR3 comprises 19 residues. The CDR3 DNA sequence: TGTGCCAGCAGCGTGGCGGAGGGAGGGGGTCTAGGAATGGTGACTGAAGCTTTCTTT. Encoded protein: CASSVAEGGGLGMVTEAFF.

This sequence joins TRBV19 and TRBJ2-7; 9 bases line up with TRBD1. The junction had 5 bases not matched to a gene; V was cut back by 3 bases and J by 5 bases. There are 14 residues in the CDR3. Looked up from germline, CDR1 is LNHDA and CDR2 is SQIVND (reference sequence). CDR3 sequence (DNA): TGTGCCAGTAGTATGCGCGGGACAGGGAACGAGCAGTACTTC. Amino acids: CASSMRGTGNEQYF. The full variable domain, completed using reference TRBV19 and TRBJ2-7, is DGGITQSPKYLFRKEGQNVTLSCEQNLNHDAMYWYRQDPGQGLRLIYYSQIVNDFQKGDIAEGYSVSREKKESFPLTVTSAQKNPTAFYLCASSMRGTGNEQYFGPGTRLTVT.

The CDR3 sequence is CATSRDRGDQPQHF. In DNA, the CDR3 is TGTGCCACCAGCAGGGACAGGGGGGACCAGCCCCAGCATTTT. This chain joins TRBV15 and TRBJ1-5; 10 bases align to TRBD1. Germline lookup yields CDR1 LNHNV and CDR2 YYDKDF (reference sequence). The CDR3 runs to 14 residues. The V and J ends lost 3 bases and 7 bases, in that order; junction bases with no gene match: 3.

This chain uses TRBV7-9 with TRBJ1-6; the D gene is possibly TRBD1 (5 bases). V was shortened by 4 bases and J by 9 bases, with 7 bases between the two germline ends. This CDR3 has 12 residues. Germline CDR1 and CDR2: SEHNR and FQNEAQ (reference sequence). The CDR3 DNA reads TGTGCCAGCAGCTCCGACAGTTCACCCCTCCACTTT. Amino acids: CASSSDSSPLHF.

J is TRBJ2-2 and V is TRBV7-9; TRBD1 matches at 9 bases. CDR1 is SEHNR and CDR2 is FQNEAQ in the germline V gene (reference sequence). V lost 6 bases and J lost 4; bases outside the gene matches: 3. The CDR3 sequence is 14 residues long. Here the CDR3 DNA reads TGTGCCAGCAGGCGACAGGGGGGCACCGGGGAGCTGTTTTTT. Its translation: CASRRQGGTGELFF.

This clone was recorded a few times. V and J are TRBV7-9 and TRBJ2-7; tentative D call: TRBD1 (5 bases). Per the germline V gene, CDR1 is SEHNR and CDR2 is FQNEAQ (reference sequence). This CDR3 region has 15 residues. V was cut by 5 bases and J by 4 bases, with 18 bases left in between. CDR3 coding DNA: TGTGCCAGCAGCCTCTCTACGACAGCCTTTTACGAGCAGTACTTC. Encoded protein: CASSLSTTAFYEQYF.

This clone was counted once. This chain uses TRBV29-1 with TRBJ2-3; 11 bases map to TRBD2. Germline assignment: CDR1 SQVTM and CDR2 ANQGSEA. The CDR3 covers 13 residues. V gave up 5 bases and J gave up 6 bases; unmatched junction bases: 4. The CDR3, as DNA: TGCAGCGTTATAGCGGGGGGGCTGGATACGCAGTATTTT. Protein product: CSVIAGGLDTQYF.

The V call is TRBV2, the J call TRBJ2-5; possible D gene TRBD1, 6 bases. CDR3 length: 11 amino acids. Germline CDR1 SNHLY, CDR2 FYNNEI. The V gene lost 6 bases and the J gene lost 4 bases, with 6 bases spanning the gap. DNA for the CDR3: TGTGCCAGCAGGACAGGAGAGACCCAGTACTTC. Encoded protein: CASRTGETQYF.

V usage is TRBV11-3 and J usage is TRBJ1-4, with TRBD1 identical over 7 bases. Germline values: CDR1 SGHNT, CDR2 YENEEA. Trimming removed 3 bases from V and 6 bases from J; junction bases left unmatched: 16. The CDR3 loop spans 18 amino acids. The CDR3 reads CASSFTPGATGRDEKLFF. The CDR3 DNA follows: TGTGCCAGCAGCTTCACCCCGGGGGCGACAGGGAGAGATGAAAAACTGTTTTTT. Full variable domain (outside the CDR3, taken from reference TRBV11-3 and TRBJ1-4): EAGVVQSPRYKIIEKKQPVAFWCNPISGHNTLYWYLQNLGQGPELLIRYENEEAVDDSQLPKDRFSAERLKGVDSTLKIQPAELGDSAVYLCASSFTPGATGRDEKLFFGSGTQLSVL.

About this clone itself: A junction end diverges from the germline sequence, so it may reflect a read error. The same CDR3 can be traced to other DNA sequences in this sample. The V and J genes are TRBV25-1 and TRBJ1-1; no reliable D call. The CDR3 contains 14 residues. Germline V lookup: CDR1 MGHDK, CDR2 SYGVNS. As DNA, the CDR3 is TGTGCCAGCAGTGAAAGTCTGGGCAACACTGAAGCCTTCTTT. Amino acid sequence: CASSESLGNTEAFF. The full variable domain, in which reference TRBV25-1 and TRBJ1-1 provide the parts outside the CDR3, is EADIYQTPRYLVIGTGKKITLECSQTMGHDKMYWYQQDPGMELHLIHYSYGVNSTEKGDLSSESTVSRIRTEHFPLTLESARPSHTSQYLCASSESLGNTEAFFGQGTRLTVV.

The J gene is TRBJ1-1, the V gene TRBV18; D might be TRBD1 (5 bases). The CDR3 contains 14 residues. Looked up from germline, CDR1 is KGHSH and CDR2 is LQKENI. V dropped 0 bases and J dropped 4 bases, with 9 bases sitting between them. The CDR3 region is CASSPPGGGTEAFF. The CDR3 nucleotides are TGTGCCAGCTCACCACCGGGCGGGGGCACTGAAGCTTTCTTT. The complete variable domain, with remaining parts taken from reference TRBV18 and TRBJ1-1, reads NAGVMQNPRHLVRRRGQEARLRCSPMKGHSHVYWYRQLPEEGLKFMVYLQKENIIDESGMPKERFSAEFPKEGPSILRIQQVVRGDSAAYFCASSPPGGGTEAFFGQGTRLTVV.

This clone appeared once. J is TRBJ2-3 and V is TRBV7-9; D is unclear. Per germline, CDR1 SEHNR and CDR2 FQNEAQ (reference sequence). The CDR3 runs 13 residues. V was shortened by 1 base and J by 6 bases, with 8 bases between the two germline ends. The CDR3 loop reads CASSLGRWDTQYF. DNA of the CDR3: TGTGCCAGCAGCTTAGGTCGGTGGGATACGCAGTATTTT.